This TCR beta chain originates from a study of blood T cell repertoires in COVID-19. Looking at the study overall: COVID-19 samples from acute and convalescent phases originated in the United States, Italy and Spain. Nucleic acid was either cDNA or gDNA, and it came from T cells, B-cell-depleted T cells, or PBMCs.

How the authors handled the data: The authors estimated nucleated cell counts from reference gene primer amplification. The assay was immunoSEQ multiplex PCR, and TCRdb's table has in-frame clones only and misses some. V and J calls and clone size are those listed in that table; D and trimming were worked out from the DNA. The sample yields a few hundred thousand clones, 85% to 90% seen once. Trimming stripped 0 bases from V and 10 bases from J, with 10 bases between. Germline V CDR1 and CDR2: MNHEY, SVGEGT. There are 14 residues in the CDR3. The sequence was obtained from a man aged 60 to 75 with acute or convalescent COVID-19. The sample consisted of peripheral blood. V and J are TRBV6-2 or TRBV6-3 and TRBJ1-6; D gene uncertain. The CDR3 sequence: CASSYSIGVSPLHF. The CDR3 nucleotides read TGTGCCAGCAGTTACTCGATCGGGGTCTCACCCCTCCACTTT.